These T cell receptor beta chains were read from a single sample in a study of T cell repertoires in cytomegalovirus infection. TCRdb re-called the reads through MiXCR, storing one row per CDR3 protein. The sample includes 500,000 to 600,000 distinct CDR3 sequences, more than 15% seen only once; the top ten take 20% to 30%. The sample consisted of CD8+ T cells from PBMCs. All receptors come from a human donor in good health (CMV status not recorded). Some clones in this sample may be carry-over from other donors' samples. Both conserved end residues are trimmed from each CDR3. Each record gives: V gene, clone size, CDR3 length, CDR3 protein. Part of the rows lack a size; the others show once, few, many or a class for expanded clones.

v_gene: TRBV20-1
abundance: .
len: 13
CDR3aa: SAARGAREFTKAF

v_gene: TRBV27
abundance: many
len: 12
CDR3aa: ASSPGTSQETQY

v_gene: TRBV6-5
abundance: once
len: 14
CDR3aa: ASSYWGVKEAAEAF

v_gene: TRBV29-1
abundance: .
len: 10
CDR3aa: SVAGRAAGYT

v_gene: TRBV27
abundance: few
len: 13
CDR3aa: ASSSVLAGQETQY

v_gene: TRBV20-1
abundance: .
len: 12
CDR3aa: SASKRAGGYEQY

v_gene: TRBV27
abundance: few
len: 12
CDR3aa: ASSLSGQGNGYT

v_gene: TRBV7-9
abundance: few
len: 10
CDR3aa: ASSLRSWEQY

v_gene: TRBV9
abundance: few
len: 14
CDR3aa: ASSPSGTGDYNEQF

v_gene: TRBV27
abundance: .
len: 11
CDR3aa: AAGTGVSTEAF

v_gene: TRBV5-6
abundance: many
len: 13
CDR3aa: ASSLGPGAYYEQY

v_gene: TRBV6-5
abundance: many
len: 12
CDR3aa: ASSPDRVNTEAF

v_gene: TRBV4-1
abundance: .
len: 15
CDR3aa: ASRPSEREGLTDTQY

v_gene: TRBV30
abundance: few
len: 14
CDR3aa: AWIAVPAESHTEAF

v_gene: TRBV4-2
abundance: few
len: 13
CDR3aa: ASSQEAGGAGELF

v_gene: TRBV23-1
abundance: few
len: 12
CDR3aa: ASSQSSGDQPQH

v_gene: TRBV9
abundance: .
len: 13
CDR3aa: ASSETSGRANEQF

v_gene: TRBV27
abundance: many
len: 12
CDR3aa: ASSLRQLNSPLH

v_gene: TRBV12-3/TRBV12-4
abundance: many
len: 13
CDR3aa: ASTSGTGGEETQY

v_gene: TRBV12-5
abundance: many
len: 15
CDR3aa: ASGPRDRDLGNQPQH

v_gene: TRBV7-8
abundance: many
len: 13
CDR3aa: ASSFGTGSGEKLF

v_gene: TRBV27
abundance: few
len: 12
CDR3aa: ATKRGGGNQPQH

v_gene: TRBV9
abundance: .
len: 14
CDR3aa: ASSTGLTLSGNTIY

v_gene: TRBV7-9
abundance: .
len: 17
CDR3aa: ASGSPGTGIPLSQETQY

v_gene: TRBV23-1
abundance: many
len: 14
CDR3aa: ASSQSGGTSAGELF

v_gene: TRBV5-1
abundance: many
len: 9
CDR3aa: ASSLTGEAF

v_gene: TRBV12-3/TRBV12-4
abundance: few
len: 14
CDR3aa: ASGTQGASMNTEAF

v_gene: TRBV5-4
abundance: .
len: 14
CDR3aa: ASSLGGGGAACEQY

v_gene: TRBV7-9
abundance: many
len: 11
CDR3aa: ASSSPMDVEQY

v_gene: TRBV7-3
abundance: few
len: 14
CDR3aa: ASSLIWRESYNEQF

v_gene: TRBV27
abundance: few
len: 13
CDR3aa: ASRPGDIGANVLT

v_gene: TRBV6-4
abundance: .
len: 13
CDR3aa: ASSDLAGGPETQY

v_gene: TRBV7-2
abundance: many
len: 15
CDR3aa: ASIQPGSLGETDTQY

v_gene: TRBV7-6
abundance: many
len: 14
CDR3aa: ASSLGVAGENTEAF

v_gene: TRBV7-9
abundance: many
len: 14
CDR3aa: ASSRQLGRTLNEQF

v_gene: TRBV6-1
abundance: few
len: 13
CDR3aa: ASFQDYLLRETQY

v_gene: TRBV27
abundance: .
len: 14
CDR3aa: ASSSSGTVVSYEQY

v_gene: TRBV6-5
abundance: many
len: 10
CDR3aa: ASSRGAGELF

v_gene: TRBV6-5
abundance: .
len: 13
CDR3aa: ASSYSRTGADTQY

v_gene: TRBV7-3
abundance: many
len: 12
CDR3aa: ASSATGGQETQY

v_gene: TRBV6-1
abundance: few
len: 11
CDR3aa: ASSEPGSNEQF

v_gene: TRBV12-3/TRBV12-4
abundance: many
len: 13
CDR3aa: ASSWSGTGKNEQY